The clone carrying this TCR beta chain was observed a few times. The PCR was carried out with 60 Vbeta primers and 13 Jbeta primers. Produced via immunoSEQ multiplex PCR; TCRdb's table is partial and in-frame only. Among 55,000 to 75,000 clones listed, 55% to 75% were seen once. The data derive from a study of cytomegalovirus exposure and HLA in healthy donors. The CDR3 extends over 13 amino acids. CDR1 GTSNPN and CDR2 SVGIG come from the germline V gene (reference sequence). The V gene lost 3 bases and the J gene lost 8 bases, with 16 bases spanning the gap. Sequencing used PBMCs. The receptor was isolated from a man aged 40-50 years in good health and CMV-seropositive. The chain is built from TRBV30 and TRBJ1-2; D unresolved. CDR3 loop: CAWRSQNMGGYTF. DNA of the CDR3: TGTGCCTGGAGGAGCCAAAACATGGGCGGCTACACCTTC.